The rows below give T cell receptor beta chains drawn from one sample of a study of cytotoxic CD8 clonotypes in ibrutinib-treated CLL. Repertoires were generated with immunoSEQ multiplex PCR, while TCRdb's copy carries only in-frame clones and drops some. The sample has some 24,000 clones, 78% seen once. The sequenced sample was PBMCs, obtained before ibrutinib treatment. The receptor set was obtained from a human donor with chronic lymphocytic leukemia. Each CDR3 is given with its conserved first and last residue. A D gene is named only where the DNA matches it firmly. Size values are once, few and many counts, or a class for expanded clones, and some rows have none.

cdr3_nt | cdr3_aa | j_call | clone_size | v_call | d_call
TGTGCCAGCAGGGGTGTCTACAATGAGCAGTTCTTC | CASRGVYNEQFF | TRBJ2-1 | NA | TRBV28 | NA
TGCAGCGGGGGACACCACAAAAACATTCAGTACTTC | CSGGHHKNIQYF | TRBJ2-4 | NA | TRBV29-1 | NA
TGCGCCAGCAGCTTGGCCCAAGGGAGGGGTGAAAAACTGTTTTTT | CASSLAQGRGEKLFF | TRBJ1-4 | NA | TRBV5-1 | NA
TGTGCCAGCAGCCAAGTGGAGCGGGAGGCCTCCTACAATGAGCAGTTCTTC | CASSQVEREASYNEQFF | TRBJ2-1 | NA | TRBV4-2 | TRBD2
TGTGCCAGCAGTTCCTTACAGGGCTTCTATGGCTACACCTTC | CASSSLQGFYGYTF | TRBJ1-2 | few | TRBV27 | NA
TGTGCCAGCAGTGAGGGACAGCCGAACACTGAAGCTTTCTTT | CASSEGQPNTEAFF | TRBJ1-1 | few | TRBV6-6 | TRBD1
TGTGCCAGCATCGAAGCCGGGGAGGGGTATGGCTACACCTTC | CASIEAGEGYGYTF | TRBJ1-2 | NA | TRBV5-6 | NA
TGTGCCAGCAGTTTCGGGACCCACGAGCAGTACTTC | CASSFGTHEQYF | TRBJ2-7 | few | TRBV28 | NA
TGTGCCAGCAGCTTAGATTCGGCAGGATTCTCCTACGAGCAGTACTTC | CASSLDSAGFSYEQYF | TRBJ2-7 | NA | TRBV11-2 | NA
TGTGCCAGCAGCGTCGAACAGACAGGGACCGGAAACACCATATATTTT | CASSVEQTGTGNTIYF | TRBJ1-3 | NA | TRBV9 | TRBD1
TGTGCCAGCAAACTAGGGGGACAGGGGTCCTACGAGCAGTACTTC | CASKLGGQGSYEQYF | TRBJ2-7 | NA | TRBV6-6 | TRBD1
TGTGCCAGCAGCGTAGTCGTGGTCCCCCCTATTGAAGCTTTCTTT | CASSVVVVPPIEAFF | TRBJ1-1 | NA | TRBV9 | NA
TGTGCCAGCAGCTTAGAACGGCCAACTAATGAAAAACTGTTTTTT | CASSLERPTNEKLFF | TRBJ1-4 | NA | TRBV7-6 | NA
TGTGCCAGCAGGACGGGACGGGGGGTTGTGAATGAGCAGTTCTTC | CASRTGRGVVNEQFF | TRBJ2-1 | NA | TRBV6-5 | TRBD2
TGTGCCAGCAGCACTCGACAGGGAAACACGAATACGCAGTATTTT | CASSTRQGNTNTQYF | TRBJ2-3 | NA | TRBV7-3 | TRBD1
TGTGCCAGCAGGGCTAGCGGAACCTACGAGCAGTACTTC | CASRASGTYEQYF | TRBJ2-7 | NA | TRBV2 | TRBD2
TGTGCCAGCAAAGTAGCGGGACTCACCGGGGAGCTGTTTTTT | CASKVAGLTGELFF | TRBJ2-2 | NA | TRBV2 | TRBD2
TGTGCCAGCAGCACAACTAGGGACCAAGAGACCCAGTACTTC | CASSTTRDQETQYF | TRBJ2-5 | once | TRBV7-9 | NA
TGTGCCAGCAGTTTCCAGGGTCCTGGCTACACCTTC | CASSFQGPGYTF | TRBJ1-2 | NA | TRBV6-1 | NA
TGTGCCAGCAGGGAGACAGGGGGGAGGACTGAAGCTTTCTTT | CASRETGGRTEAFF | TRBJ1-1 | NA | TRBV28 | TRBD1
TGTGCCAGCAGTGTCCGGCCCCAAGAGACCCAGTACTTC | CASSVRPQETQYF | TRBJ2-5 | NA | TRBV6-1 | NA
TGTGCCAGCAGCCAAGATATGGCAGATACGCAGTATTTT | CASSQDMADTQYF | TRBJ2-3 | NA | TRBV4-2 | NA
TGCGCCAGCAGCAAGGACAGGGGCGAGCAGTACTTC | CASSKDRGEQYF | TRBJ2-7 | NA | TRBV5-1 | TRBD1
TGCAGCGTTCAGAAGGAAGGAGAGACCCAGTACTTC | CSVQKEGETQYF | TRBJ2-5 | NA | TRBV29-1 | NA
TGTGCCAGCAGTTCCCGGACTAGCGGGAGTAGGGATACGCAGTATTTT | CASSSRTSGSRDTQYF | TRBJ2-3 | once | TRBV27 | TRBD2
TGCGCCAGCAGCTTTGGAACCACTAGCGCTACCTACGAGCAGTACTTC | CASSFGTTSATYEQYF | TRBJ2-7 | NA | TRBV5-1 | TRBD2
TGTGCCAGCAAGAAAGACAGCCTCACCGGGGAGCTGTTTTTT | CASKKDSLTGELFF | TRBJ2-2 | once | TRBV19 | NA
TGTGCCAGCAGTGATAGAACGCTGAAGAATGAGCAGTTCTTC | CASSDRTLKNEQFF | TRBJ2-1 | NA | TRBV2 | NA
TGTGCCAGCAGTTCCCTGAGTACCGGGGAGCTGTTTTTT | CASSSLSTGELFF | TRBJ2-2 | NA | TRBV28 | NA
TGTGCCAGCAGAGCCGGGACAGGGGGCTCCTACGAGCAGTACTTC | CASRAGTGGSYEQYF | TRBJ2-7 | NA | TRBV6-5 | TRBD1
TGTGCCAGTAGTATAGGGGCAGGGTTAAACACTGAAGCTTTCTTT | CASSIGAGLNTEAFF | TRBJ1-1 | NA | TRBV19 | NA
TGTGCCAGCAGCGTACAGGGTCCTAAGAACACCGGGGAGCTGTTTTTT | CASSVQGPKNTGELFF | TRBJ2-2 | NA | TRBV2 | NA
TGTGCCAGCAGCTTAGTGGGGGATACGCAGTATTTT | CASSLVGDTQYF | TRBJ2-3 | once | TRBV7-6 | NA
TGTGCCAGCAGCCTTCCGCGGACAGGGGAAGCCTATGGCTACACCTTC | CASSLPRTGEAYGYTF | TRBJ1-2 | NA | TRBV5-4 | TRBD1
TGTGCCAGCAGCACCCACAGGGACGTTGATGAAAAACTGTTTTTT | CASSTHRDVDEKLFF | TRBJ1-4 | NA | TRBV5-6 | NA
TGCGCCAGCAGCCAACCGGGACAGAACACTGAAGCTTTCTTT | CASSQPGQNTEAFF | TRBJ1-1 | NA | TRBV4-1 | NA
TGTGCCAGCAGGGAACTGAACACTGAAGCTTTCTTT | CASRELNTEAFF | TRBJ1-1 | few | TRBV27 | NA
TGTGCCAGCTCGCTACAGTTCTCTGGAAACACCATATATTTT | CASSLQFSGNTIYF | TRBJ1-3 | NA | TRBV18 | NA
TGTGCCAGCAGCTTGGCCGGACAGGGGTACACTGAAGCTTTCTTT | CASSLAGQGYTEAFF | TRBJ1-1 | NA | TRBV5-6 | TRBD1
TGTGCCAGCAGCTTGGCCAAGACTGATAACATTCAGTACTTC | CASSLAKTDNIQYF | TRBJ2-4 | NA | TRBV5-4 | NA
TGTGCCAGTCAAGGACTAGCGGGAAGTACAGATACGCAGTATTTT | CASQGLAGSTDTQYF | TRBJ2-3 | NA | TRBV19 | TRBD2
TGTGCCAGCAGCGTGGGACAGGGGAGCTATGGCTACACCTTC | CASSVGQGSYGYTF | TRBJ1-2 | few | TRBV5-6 | TRBD1
TGCGCCAGCAGTCCAAACACAGATACGCAGTATTTT | CASSPNTDTQYF | TRBJ2-3 | NA | TRBV10-1 | NA
TGTGCCAGCAGCGCCATACTCGGCACTGAAGCTTTCTTT | CASSAILGTEAFF | TRBJ1-1 | NA | TRBV7-3 | NA
TGTGCCAGCAGCCGGGACAGCGGCAATCAGCCCCAGCATTTT | CASSRDSGNQPQHF | TRBJ1-5 | NA | TRBV6-5 | TRBD1
TGTGCCAGCAGCTTAGGAAGCCAAGAGACCCAGTACTTC | CASSLGSQETQYF | TRBJ2-5 | NA | TRBV7-2 | NA